These T cell receptor beta chains were read from a single sample in a study of blood T cell repertoires in COVID-19. Profiled with immunoSEQ multiplex PCR; TCRdb holds only in-frame clones, not every one. The repertoire includes roughly 110,000 clones, 81% of them detected once, and under 2% sits in the top ten. The sample comprised peripheral blood. The receptor set was obtained from a man aged 45-60 years with acute or convalescent COVID-19. Both conserved end residues are part of each CDR3. The D gene is left open where the match is weak. Size is omitted from some rows. Given values are once, few, many or a class for expanded clones.

clone size: NA; J gene: TRBJ2-1; V gene: TRBV11-2; D gene: NA; CDR3 protein: CASSPSSAASSYNEQFF; CDR3 DNA: TGTGCCAGCAGCCCTTCCAGTGCGGCGAGCTCCTACAATGAGCAGTTCTTC
clone size: NA; J gene: TRBJ2-1; V gene: TRBV5-1; D gene: TRBD2; CDR3 protein: CASSWGRGLAGNEQFF; CDR3 DNA: TGCGCCAGCAGCTGGGGCAGGGGACTAGCGGGAAATGAGCAGTTCTTC
clone size: NA; J gene: TRBJ2-2; V gene: TRBV6-5; D gene: NA; CDR3 protein: CASNPRDTGTGELFF; CDR3 DNA: TGTGCCAGCAACCCCCGGGACACGGGCACCGGGGAGCTGTTTTTT
clone size: many; J gene: TRBJ1-2; V gene: TRBV30; D gene: NA; CDR3 protein: CAWSVQEFYGYTF; CDR3 DNA: TGTGCCTGGAGTGTACAAGAATTCTATGGCTACACCTTC
clone size: NA; J gene: TRBJ1-1; V gene: TRBV19; D gene: NA; CDR3 protein: CASNPGRGAGNTEAFF; CDR3 DNA: TGTGCCAGTAACCCCGGACGGGGGGCAGGGAACACTGAAGCTTTCTTT
clone size: NA; J gene: TRBJ1-6; V gene: TRBV28; D gene: NA; CDR3 protein: CASSLGIQGPSPLHF; CDR3 DNA: TGTGCCAGCAGTTTGGGGATACAGGGACCCTCACCCCTCCACTTT
clone size: NA; J gene: TRBJ2-7; V gene: TRBV4-1; D gene: NA; CDR3 protein: CASSLTQGYEQYF; CDR3 DNA: TGCGCCAGCAGCCTCACACAGGGCTACGAGCAGTACTTC
clone size: NA; J gene: TRBJ2-2; V gene: TRBV11-1; D gene: TRBD1; CDR3 protein: CASRRQGAGELFF; CDR3 DNA: TGTGCCAGCAGACGACAGGGCGCCGGGGAGCTGTTTTTT
clone size: NA; J gene: TRBJ1-6; V gene: TRBV15; D gene: TRBD1; CDR3 protein: CATSLRQGARGNSPLHF; CDR3 DNA: TGTGCCACCAGCCTACGACAGGGGGCGCGAGGGAATTCACCCCTCCACTTT
clone size: NA; J gene: TRBJ2-3; V gene: TRBV27; D gene: NA; CDR3 protein: CASTSVTTDTQYF; CDR3 DNA: TGTGCCAGCACCTCGGTTACCACAGATACGCAGTATTTT
clone size: NA; J gene: TRBJ1-3; V gene: TRBV19; D gene: NA; CDR3 protein: CASIPQGRAGNTIYF; CDR3 DNA: TGTGCCAGTATCCCACAGGGAAGGGCTGGAAACACCATATATTTT
clone size: once; J gene: TRBJ1-4; V gene: TRBV12-3/TRBV12-4; D gene: NA; CDR3 protein: CASRLTDNEKLFF; CDR3 DNA: TGTGCCAGCAGGTTGACAGACAATGAAAAACTGTTTTTT
clone size: NA; J gene: TRBJ1-5; V gene: TRBV11-2; D gene: TRBD1; CDR3 protein: CASGKDRVQPQHF; CDR3 DNA: TGTGCCAGCGGTAAAGACAGGGTTCAGCCCCAGCATTTT
clone size: NA; J gene: TRBJ2-1; V gene: TRBV7-2; D gene: NA; CDR3 protein: CASSLRGEQFF; CDR3 DNA: TGTGCCAGCAGCTTACGCGGTGAGCAGTTCTTC
clone size: once; J gene: TRBJ2-1; V gene: TRBV10-1; D gene: TRBD1; CDR3 protein: CASSESRGPLRDEQFF; CDR3 DNA: TGCGCCAGCAGTGAGTCGAGGGGGCCGCTGCGCGATGAGCAGTTCTTC
clone size: NA; J gene: TRBJ2-1; V gene: TRBV5-1; D gene: NA; CDR3 protein: CASSFGGYNEQFF; CDR3 DNA: TGCGCCAGCAGCTTCGGCGGCTACAATGAGCAGTTCTTC
clone size: NA; J gene: TRBJ2-3; V gene: TRBV3-1/TRBV3-2; D gene: TRBD2; CDR3 protein: CATRRGGKDTQYF; CDR3 DNA: TGTGCCACCCGGCGGGGGGGAAAAGATACGCAGTATTTT
clone size: NA; J gene: TRBJ1-2; V gene: TRBV18; D gene: NA; CDR3 protein: CASSPRREGYGYTF; CDR3 DNA: TGTGCCAGCTCACCGCGCCGGGAGGGCTATGGCTACACCTTC
clone size: NA; J gene: TRBJ1-2; V gene: TRBV12-3/TRBV12-4; D gene: NA; CDR3 protein: CASSLGGNYGYTF; CDR3 DNA: TGTGCCAGCAGTTTAGGAGGAAATTATGGCTACACCTTC
clone size: NA; J gene: TRBJ1-1; V gene: TRBV4-1; D gene: NA; CDR3 protein: CASSQGGLGLMNTEAFF; CDR3 DNA: TGCGCCAGCAGCCAAGGGGGCCTCGGGCTTATGAACACTGAAGCTTTCTTT
clone size: NA; J gene: TRBJ1-4; V gene: TRBV6-5; D gene: NA; CDR3 protein: CASSYGQGFGNEKLFF; CDR3 DNA: TGTGCCAGCAGTTACGGGCAGGGTTTTGGTAATGAAAAACTGTTTTTT
clone size: NA; J gene: TRBJ1-1; V gene: TRBV6-1; D gene: NA; CDR3 protein: CASRGAVEAFF; CDR3 DNA: TGTGCCAGCAGGGGGGCAGTCGAAGCTTTCTTT
clone size: NA; J gene: TRBJ2-1; V gene: TRBV6-5; D gene: NA; CDR3 protein: CASRHRSSYNEQFF; CDR3 DNA: TGTGCCAGCAGGCACAGAAGCTCCTACAATGAGCAGTTCTTC
clone size: NA; J gene: TRBJ1-4; V gene: TRBV7-9; D gene: NA; CDR3 protein: CASSLGAATNEKLFF; CDR3 DNA: TGTGCCAGCAGCTTAGGGGCAGCAACTAATGAAAAACTGTTTTTT
clone size: NA; J gene: TRBJ1-2; V gene: TRBV2; D gene: NA; CDR3 protein: CASKGEGHYGYTF; CDR3 DNA: TGTGCCAGCAAGGGGGAGGGCCACTATGGCTACACCTTC
clone size: NA; J gene: TRBJ1-2; V gene: TRBV7-8; D gene: NA; CDR3 protein: CASSLEGVYGYTF; CDR3 DNA: TGTGCCAGCAGCTTAGAAGGGGTCTATGGCTACACCTTC
clone size: once; J gene: TRBJ1-5; V gene: TRBV19; D gene: TRBD1; CDR3 protein: CASSIDRGGPQHF; CDR3 DNA: TGTGCCAGTAGTATCGACAGGGGAGGGCCCCAGCATTTT
clone size: NA; J gene: TRBJ2-7; V gene: TRBV28; D gene: TRBD1; CDR3 protein: CASSFRQGQLYF; CDR3 DNA: TGTGCCAGCAGTTTCAGACAGGGACAGCTGTACTTC
clone size: NA; J gene: TRBJ1-2; V gene: TRBV27; D gene: NA; CDR3 protein: CASSFGGYYGYTF; CDR3 DNA: TGTGCCAGCAGTTTCGGCGGGTACTATGGCTACACCTTC
clone size: NA; J gene: TRBJ1-6; V gene: TRBV30; D gene: NA; CDR3 protein: CAWIRGRNSPLHF; CDR3 DNA: TGTGCCTGGATCCGGGGGAGGAATTCACCCCTCCACTTT
clone size: few; J gene: TRBJ2-2; V gene: TRBV6-6; D gene: NA; CDR3 protein: CASSYDGRFTGELFF; CDR3 DNA: TGTGCCAGCAGTTACGATGGCAGATTCACCGGGGAGCTGTTTTTT
clone size: NA; J gene: TRBJ2-1; V gene: TRBV7-9; D gene: TRBD2; CDR3 protein: CASSSTSGGLRSYNEQFF; CDR3 DNA: TGTGCCAGCAGCTCGACTAGCGGGGGGTTACGCTCCTACAATGAGCAGTTCTTC
clone size: NA; J gene: TRBJ1-4; V gene: TRBV7-9; D gene: NA; CDR3 protein: CASSLSGQGNEKLFF; CDR3 DNA: TGTGCCAGCAGCTTATCAGGCCAGGGCAATGAAAAACTGTTTTTT
clone size: NA; J gene: TRBJ1-5; V gene: TRBV24-1; D gene: NA; CDR3 protein: CATSEGDNSNQPQHF; CDR3 DNA: TGTGCCACCAGTGAGGGGGACAACAGCAATCAGCCCCAGCATTTT
clone size: NA; J gene: TRBJ2-1; V gene: TRBV28; D gene: NA; CDR3 protein: CASSFPRRGNEQFF; CDR3 DNA: TGTGCCAGCAGTTTTCCGAGGCGGGGCAATGAGCAGTTCTTC
clone size: once; J gene: TRBJ1-2; V gene: TRBV12-3/TRBV12-4; D gene: TRBD1; CDR3 protein: CASRLTGDRGYTF; CDR3 DNA: TGTGCCAGCAGGCTTACAGGGGACCGTGGCTACACCTTC
clone size: NA; J gene: TRBJ2-7; V gene: TRBV4-1; D gene: NA; CDR3 protein: CASSQDVISAYEQYF; CDR3 DNA: TGCGCCAGCAGCCAAGATGTTATTAGCGCCTACGAGCAGTACTTC
clone size: NA; J gene: TRBJ1-1; V gene: TRBV6-5; D gene: TRBD1; CDR3 protein: CASRRDRGTTEAFF; CDR3 DNA: TGTGCCAGCAGGAGGGACAGGGGCACGACTGAAGCTTTCTTT
clone size: few; J gene: TRBJ1-1; V gene: TRBV7-3; D gene: TRBD1; CDR3 protein: CASSPHGQGLGKLFF; CDR3 DNA: TGTGCCAGCAGCCCACACGGACAGGGCTTAGGGAAGCTTTTCTTT
clone size: NA; J gene: TRBJ1-3; V gene: TRBV6-2/TRBV6-3; D gene: NA; CDR3 protein: CASSLDQASTGNTIYF; CDR3 DNA: TGTGCCAGCAGTTTGGATCAGGCATCGACTGGAAACACCATATATTTT
clone size: NA; J gene: TRBJ2-5; V gene: TRBV5-4; D gene: TRBD2; CDR3 protein: CASSLVSGGAETQYF; CDR3 DNA: TGTGCCAGCAGCTTGGTCAGCGGGGGGGCGGAGACCCAGTACTTC
clone size: NA; J gene: TRBJ1-2; V gene: TRBV18; D gene: NA; CDR3 protein: CASSPPMAGANYGYTF; CDR3 DNA: TGTGCCAGCTCACCACCAATGGCCGGAGCTAACTATGGCTACACCTTC
clone size: NA; J gene: TRBJ1-4; V gene: TRBV28; D gene: TRBD1; CDR3 protein: CASSLNQDRKLFF; CDR3 DNA: TGTGCCAGCAGTTTAAATCAGGACAGGAAGCTGTTTTTT
clone size: many; J gene: TRBJ1-2; V gene: TRBV29-1; D gene: NA; CDR3 protein: CSVDKSEGGYGYTF; CDR3 DNA: TGCAGCGTTGATAAGTCTGAGGGCGGGTATGGCTACACCTTC
clone size: NA; J gene: TRBJ1-5; V gene: TRBV19; D gene: TRBD1; CDR3 protein: CASKFGTAYQPQHF; CDR3 DNA: TGTGCCAGTAAATTCGGGACAGCATATCAGCCCCAGCATTTT
clone size: NA; J gene: TRBJ2-7; V gene: TRBV6-5; D gene: TRBD1; CDR3 protein: CASSSDRGPYEQYF; CDR3 DNA: TGTGCCAGCAGTTCCGACAGGGGGCCCTACGAGCAGTACTTC
clone size: once; J gene: TRBJ2-4; V gene: TRBV5-1; D gene: TRBD1; CDR3 protein: CASSGGTGGENIQYF; CDR3 DNA: TGCGCCAGCAGCGGAGGGACAGGGGGCGAAAACATTCAGTACTTC